This TCR beta chain was found in a study of T cell responses to AZD1222 COVID-19 vaccine. Sequencing used immunoSEQ multiplex PCR; TCRdb keeps in-frame clones, though not all of them. Of over 75,000 clones listed, more than 80% are singletons. Overall study results and limits: Among spike-specific TCRs, nearly half reportedly target unmutated variant regions.

Looked up from germline, CDR1 is LNHNV and CDR2 is YYDKDF (reference sequence). This CDR3 has 14 amino acids. The V gene lost 1 base and the J gene lost 6 bases, with 12 bases spanning the gap. Comment on this clone: Its antigen is undetermined.

The chain couples TRBV15 to TRBJ1-1; D is unclear. This TCR derives from an adult in good health. This specimen was peripheral blood, taken on day 0 of AZD1222 vaccination. The CDR3 bases are TGTGCCACCAGCAGAGCCCTTGGTCGCCCTGAAGCTTTCTTT. Its translation: CATSRALGRPEAFF.